This T cell receptor beta chain originates from a study of identical twins. Overall study findings and caveats: Within cord blood, abundant beta clonotypes carried fewer insertions, but memory repertoires showed no such trend.

TCRdb used MiXCR to reprocess the 5' RACE reads, holding one entry per CDR3 protein. The table has 690,000 or so distinct CDR3 sequences, roughly 8% seen once. The table lists this clonotype with many counts. Its antigen is unknown. This CDR3 region has 14 residues. The V gene end was trimmed by 1 base and the J gene end by 8 bases; junction bases not matched to a gene: 6. CDR1 and CDR2 (germline): SGHRS, YFSETQ. This same sample was also taken into another study, of yellow fever vaccine responses in identical twins.

This receptor was obtained from a woman aged 18-29 years in good health. Sequenced input: PBMCs. The rearrangement uses TRBV5-1 and TRBJ2-1, with 7 bases matching TRBD2. The CDR3 region has the DNA TGCGCCAGCAGCTTGAGCTCTAGCGGACATGAGCAGTTCTTC. As protein: CASSLSSSGHEQFF. Supplemented by reference TRBV5-1 and TRBJ2-1, the full variable domain reads KAGVTQTPRYLIKTRGQQVTLSCSPISGHRSVSWYQQTPGQGLQFLFEYFSETQRNKGNFPGRFSGRQFSNSRSEMNVSTLELGDSALYLCASSLSSSGHEQFFGPGTRLTVL.